This passage covers 14 T cell receptor beta chains from one sample sequenced in a study of blood T cells in healthy people across ages. A second PCR of about 7 to 11 cycles used a sample-barcoded 5' primer and a J-beta primer mix. MiXCR, applied by TCRdb to the 5' RACE reads, yields one record per CDR3 protein. The repertoire holds about 900,000 distinct CDR3 sequences, approximately 67% seen once, with 28% in the top ten. Sequences were obtained from blood. These receptors were obtained from a man under 40 in good health.

This chain joins TRBV11-1 and TRBJ1-2; D uncertain. The CDR3 totals 14 residues. Germline-derived CDR1 and CDR2 are SGHAT and FQDESV (reference sequence). V lost 0 bases to trimming and J lost 5 bases, with 10 bases between them. This CDR3 is CASSLALRSYGYTF. The CDR3 nucleotides are TGTGCCAGCAGCTTAGCGCTACGCTCTTATGGCTACACCTTC.

The chain is built from TRBV6-5 and TRBJ2-5; 7 bases map to TRBD1. With 1 base clipped from V and 0 bases from J, the junction kept 11 bases outside the gene matches. There are 18 residues in the CDR3. Looked up from germline, CDR1 is MNHEY and CDR2 is SVGAGI. The DNA for the CDR3 is TGTGCCAGCAGTTACTACTCGACAGGGCAAACGTACCAAGAGACCCAGTACTTC. Amino acid sequence: CASSYYSTGQTYQETQYF.

The rearrangement uses TRBV7-8 and TRBJ2-7; D is undetermined. TRBJ2-5 explains the end of the DNA better; the J call may be wrong. This CDR3 spans 13 amino acids. From germline, CDR1 is SGHVS and CDR2 FQNEAQ. The CDR3 sequence is CASSLGARGTQYF. CDR3 sequence (DNA): TGTGCCAGCAGCCTAGGAGCGAGAGGGACCCAGTACTTC.

The rearrangement uses TRBV7-9 and TRBJ1-5; TRBD1 matches 9 bases. Looked up from germline, CDR1 is SEHNR and CDR2 is FQNEAQ (reference sequence). The CDR3 contains 16 residues. Germline trimming cut 4 bases from V and 2 bases from J; bases unmatched to any gene: 6. DNA of the CDR3: TGTGCCAGCAGCTCGGGGGACAGGGTTGGCAATCAGCCCCAGCATTTT. The encoded protein is CASSSGDRVGNQPQHF.

The chain has TRBV4-1 and TRBJ1-5; D is ambiguous. V lost 1 base and J 0 bases, leaving 7 bases between the germline ends. Per the germline V gene, CDR1 is MGHRA and CDR2 is YSYEKL. The CDR3 is 15 amino acids. The CDR3 nucleotides read TGCGCCAGCAGCCAAGTGGTGAATAGCAATCAGCCCCAGCATTTT. It yields the protein CASSQVVNSNQPQHF.

The chain employs TRBV4-3 and TRBJ2-3; D is perhaps TRBD1 (6 bases). V was cut by 4 bases and J by 0 bases, with 11 bases left in between. The germline V gene has CDR1 LGHNA and CDR2 YSLEER. The CDR3 extends over 15 amino acids. The CDR3 sequence is CASSLRQESTDTQYF. CDR3 nucleotide sequence: TGCGCCAGCAGCCTCAGACAGGAGAGCACAGATACGCAGTATTTT.

V is TRBV2 and J is TRBJ2-4, with 8 bases matching TRBD2. The J call may be in error: the DNA end matches TRBJ2-7 better. The CDR3 spans 13 residues. Germline V lookup: CDR1 SNHLY, CDR2 FYNNEI. CDR3 nucleotide sequence: TGTGCCACCAGAAGCGGGGGTTTTTACGAGCAGTACTTC. It codes for CATRSGGFYEQYF.

The chain recombines TRBV29-1 with TRBJ1-4; TRBD1 aligns across 7 bases. This CDR3 is 15 amino acids long. Germline-derived CDR1 and CDR2 are SQVTM and ANQGSEA. Losses at the gene ends were 0 bases for V and 7 bases for J; bases not matched to a gene: 8. CDR3 region: CSVEDPAGGGEKLFF. CDR3 nucleotides: TGCAGCGTTGAAGATCCGGCAGGGGGAGGTGAAAAACTGTTTTTT.

The chain carries TRBV14 and TRBJ2-2, with unresolved D. V was shortened by 0 bases and J by 6 bases, with 29 bases between the two germline ends. CDR3 length equals 21 residues. Looked up from germline, CDR1 is SGHDN and CDR2 is FVKESK. CDR3 amino acids: CASSQDRTRLMGPRSSGELFF. CDR3 in DNA: TGTGCCAGCAGCCAAGATAGGACGAGACTGATGGGCCCTCGAAGCTCCGGGGAGCTGTTTTTT.

V and J are TRBV7-9 and TRBJ1-1, with D possibly matching TRBD1 (5 bases). The CDR3 spans 13 residues. Per germline, CDR1 SEHNR and CDR2 FQNEAQ (reference sequence). The germline V and J ends were trimmed by 5 bases and 3 bases, with 10 bases remaining between them. This CDR3 is CASSLGHYTEAFF. CDR3 nucleotides: TGTGCCAGCAGCCTAGGACACTACACTGAAGCTTTCTTT.

This clonotype occurred a few times. The chain joins TRBV6-1 to TRBJ1-6; D gene uncertain. V dropped 2 bases and J dropped 3 bases, with 11 bases sitting between them. In germline, CDR1 is MNHNS, CDR2 SASEGT. This CDR3 spans 16 amino acids. In nucleotides, the CDR3 is TGTGCCAGCAGTGAAAGGAAGGGAGGCTATAATTCACCCCTCCACTTT. Its translation is CASSERKGGYNSPLHF.

V gene TRBV4-3 combines with J gene TRBJ2-7; TRBD1 might be the D (6 bases). This CDR3 has 15 amino acids. V lost 0 bases, J lost 3 bases, and 12 bases lay in between. Germline CDR1 LGHNA, CDR2 YSLEER. The CDR3 DNA reads TGCGCCAGCAGCCAAGATAGCTGGGACAACTACGAGCAGTACTTC. Encoded protein: CASSQDSWDNYEQYF.

This rearrangement joins TRBV28 to TRBJ1-5, with D possibly being TRBD1 (5 bases). V was pared by 5 bases and J by 1 base, with 12 bases between. The CDR3 runs 15 residues. Germline V gene data show CDR1 as MDHEN and CDR2 as SYDVKM. DNA of the CDR3: TGTGCCAGCAGTATTCAGGGTGGGAGCAATCAGCCCCAGCATTTT. Translating gives CASSIQGGSNQPQHF.

This clonotype was counted a few times. The J gene is TRBJ1-4, the V gene TRBV4-2, with D possibly being TRBD1 (6 bases). V was trimmed by 0 bases and J by 7 bases, leaving 18 bases between them. Per germline, CDR1 LGHNA and CDR2 YNFKEQ. The CDR3 consists of 17 residues. The CDR3 DNA is TGTGCCAGCAGCCAAGAACAGTCCGACAGGTTAAGTGAAAAACTGTTTTTT. This codes for CASSQEQSDRLSEKLFF.